A selection of T cell receptor beta chains follows, all from one sample in a study of blood T cell repertoires in COVID-19. Produced via immunoSEQ multiplex PCR; TCRdb's table is partial and in-frame only. In the table there are around 100,000 clones, approximately 84% of which are singletons. Input material: peripheral blood. The receptor source for this set is a woman in her sixties or seventies with acute or convalescent COVID-19. The CDR3 runs from the conserved cysteine through the conserved F or W. D genes are given only for firm matches. Part of the rows lack a size; the others show once, few, many or a class for expanded clones.

clone_size	v_call	j_call	d_call	cdr3_nt	cdr3_aa
NA	TRBV5-1	TRBJ1-5	NA	TGCGCCAGCAGCTTGGAGGGGCGGGGGGGCAATCAGCCCCAGCATTTT	CASSLEGRGGNQPQHF
NA	TRBV27	TRBJ2-3	TRBD1	TGTGCCAGCAGTTTATCTGGGACAGGGGAGGGTACGCAGTATTTT	CASSLSGTGEGTQYF
few	TRBV28	TRBJ2-7	TRBD2	TGTGCCAGCAACGATCCCCTAGCGGGGCACTCCTACGAGCAGTACTTC	CASNDPLAGHSYEQYF
NA	TRBV4-3	TRBJ1-2	NA	TGCGCCAGCAGCCAAGAGATCGGGTTCACGGGCTACACCTTC	CASSQEIGFTGYTF
NA	TRBV5-4	TRBJ1-1	NA	TGTGCCAGCAGCCCCCAGCCAGGGAACACTGAAGCTTTCTTT	CASSPQPGNTEAFF
NA	TRBV29-1	TRBJ2-3	TRBD1	TGCAGCGTGGGACAGGGGGCCACAGATACGCAGTATTTT	CSVGQGATDTQYF
NA	TRBV28	TRBJ1-4	NA	TGTGCCAGCAGCCCACAGGGATCGGATGAAAAACTGTTTTTT	CASSPQGSDEKLFF
NA	TRBV6-6	TRBJ2-2	TRBD1	TGTGCCAGCAGTTCTAGGGGGCCAGACACCGGGGAGCTGTTTTTT	CASSSRGPDTGELFF
NA	TRBV18	TRBJ1-5	TRBD1	TGTGCCAGCTCACCTAGGGACAGCTCTAATCAGCCCCAGCATTTT	CASSPRDSSNQPQHF
few	TRBV6-5	TRBJ1-1	NA	TGTGCCAGCAGTCAACAGGGAGTCCCTGAAGCTTTCTTT	CASSQQGVPEAFF
NA	TRBV6-5	TRBJ1-5	TRBD1	TGTGCCAGCAACAACAGGGGTCAGCCCCAGCATTTT	CASNNRGQPQHF
NA	TRBV5-6	TRBJ1-1	TRBD1	TGTGCCAGCAGCCAAACAGGGGACACTGAAGCTTTCTTT	CASSQTGDTEAFF
NA	TRBV5-4	TRBJ1-4	TRBD1	TGTGCCAGCAGAAGCGGCCGGGACAGGGATGAAAAACTGTTTTTT	CASRSGRDRDEKLFF
NA	TRBV3-1/TRBV3-2	TRBJ2-2	NA	TGTGCCAGCAGCCTATACGCGACTACGAACACCGGGGAGCTGTTTTTT	CASSLYATTNTGELFF
NA	TRBV7-2	TRBJ1-6	TRBD1	TGTGCCAGCAGCTTAGGCGTCCGACAGGGAAAAAACTATAATTCACCCCTCCACTTT	CASSLGVRQGKNYNSPLHF
NA	TRBV7-6	TRBJ2-5	TRBD2	TGTGCCAGCAGCCCGGACAGACTAGCGGGGGGGCGAGAGACCCAGTACTTC	CASSPDRLAGGRETQYF
few	TRBV4-2	TRBJ1-5	NA	TGTGCCAGCAGCCAAGCTTACAGGGTAGGTCAGCCCCAGCATTTT	CASSQAYRVGQPQHF
NA	TRBV5-1	TRBJ2-7	NA	TGCGCCAGCAGCCCGTGGCAAGGTCGGGGTTACGAGCAGTACTTC	CASSPWQGRGYEQYF
many	TRBV5-1	TRBJ1-2	NA	TGCGCCAGCAGCGCATCCAGGGCTAACTATGGCTACACCTTC	CASSASRANYGYTF
NA	TRBV5-1	TRBJ1-2	TRBD1	TGCGCCAGCAGCCCGGGACAGGGGAGCGGCTACACCTTC	CASSPGQGSGYTF
NA	TRBV3-1/TRBV3-2	TRBJ2-3	TRBD2	TGTGCCAGCAGCATGACTAGCGGGGGGGCCGGGGGAGATACGCAGTATTTT	CASSMTSGGAGGDTQYF
NA	TRBV28	TRBJ1-4	NA	TGTGCCAGCAGGCGGCCGGGGGATGAAAAACTGTTTTTT	CASRRPGDEKLFF
NA	TRBV29-1	TRBJ2-3	NA	TGCAGCGTTGTTCTGTTGGACCCGGGGAAGGTGAAAGATACGCAGTATTTT	CSVVLLDPGKVKDTQYF
NA	TRBV5-1	TRBJ2-3	TRBD2	TGCGCCAGCAGCTTGGCGGTAGCGGGGGGGAGCGATACGCAGTATTTT	CASSLAVAGGSDTQYF
NA	TRBV19	TRBJ1-1	NA	TGTGCCAGTACCTCAACGCTCGGACAGACACGGAACACTGAAGCTTTCTTT	CASTSTLGQTRNTEAFF
NA	TRBV12-3/TRBV12-4	TRBJ1-2	NA	TGTGCCAGCAATAGGACACCTTATGATGGCTACACCTTC	CASNRTPYDGYTF
NA	TRBV5-1	TRBJ2-2	NA	TGCGCCAGCAGCTTAGGAAGCGGAGGGAAGACCGGGGAGCTGTTTTTT	CASSLGSGGKTGELFF
NA	TRBV12-3/TRBV12-4	TRBJ1-1	NA	TGTGCCAGCAGTTTAGCGGGGGCTCCTGAAGCTTTCTTT	CASSLAGAPEAFF
NA	TRBV5-1	TRBJ1-5	NA	TGCGCCAGCAGCTTGGGGGGCGTAAGAGGCAATCAGCCCCAGCATTTT	CASSLGGVRGNQPQHF
NA	TRBV30	TRBJ1-2	NA	TGTGCCTGGAGTGTCGGTAACCTGATCTATGGCTACACCTTC	CAWSVGNLIYGYTF
NA	TRBV7-9	TRBJ1-4	TRBD1	TGTGCCAGCAGCTTAGGACAGGGCGAAAAACTGTTTTTT	CASSLGQGEKLFF
NA	TRBV7-3	TRBJ2-7	NA	TGTGCCAGCAGCCCGCACAGGGAATCCTCCGAGCAGTACTTC	CASSPHRESSEQYF
NA	TRBV30	TRBJ1-1	NA	TGTGCCTGGATAGGTCCGGTTGCGGAGAACACTGAAGCTTTCTTT	CAWIGPVAENTEAFF
NA	TRBV30	TRBJ2-1	TRBD2	TGTGCCTGGAGTGTACTTGCGGCGGGGGGCAATGAGCAGTTCTTC	CAWSVLAAGGNEQFF
NA	TRBV6-2/TRBV6-3	TRBJ2-6	TRBD1	TGTGCCAGCAGTACGCGAGTTGGACAGGGGGCTTACTCTGGGGCCAACGTCCTGACTTTC	CASSTRVGQGAYSGANVLTF
NA	TRBV7-9	TRBJ1-1	TRBD1	TGTGCCAGCAGCTTAGGGGGACAGGCGGGTGAAGCTTTCTTT	CASSLGGQAGEAFF
NA	TRBV3-1/TRBV3-2	TRBJ2-7	TRBD2	TGTGCCAGCGGAAACGGACTAGCGGCCTCCTACGAGCAGTACTTC	CASGNGLAASYEQYF
NA	TRBV2	TRBJ1-4	NA	TGTGCCAGCAGGGGCACCTTTAATGAAAAACTGTTTTTT	CASRGTFNEKLFF
NA	TRBV9	TRBJ1-6	NA	TGTGCCAGCAGCGCTAGACAGTCTAATTCACCCCTCCACTTT	CASSARQSNSPLHF
NA	TRBV7-3	TRBJ1-6	NA	TGTGCCAGCCAATTGGACAGCTCCTATAATTCACCCCTCCACTTT	CASQLDSSYNSPLHF
NA	TRBV25-1	TRBJ1-4	TRBD1	TGTGCCAGCAGCCGGACAGGGGGCTTTCAAAAACTGTTTTTT	CASSRTGGFQKLFF